This T cell receptor beta chain was documented in a study of blood T cell repertoires in COVID-19. Study at large: Donors in the United States, Italy and Spain gave samples during acute or convalescent COVID-19. The analysed material was cDNA or gDNA that came from T cells, B-cell-depleted T cells, or PBMCs.

This table comes from immunoSEQ multiplex PCR, and its TCRdb copy is limited to in-frame clones, with some not included. The sample includes 200,000 to 250,000 clones, roughly 82% of them seen just once. Source material: peripheral blood. The TCR sequence derives from a woman between 40 and 50 years old with acute or convalescent COVID-19.

CDR3 amino acids: CASSLAAGAKNIQYF. CDR3 in DNA: TGTGCCAGCAGCTTAGCAGCAGGAGCCAAAAACATTCAGTACTTC. The rearrangement links TRBV7-6 to TRBJ2-4; the D is unclear. The germline V gene has CDR1 SGHVS and CDR2 FNYEAQ. V lost 0 bases to trimming and J lost 0 bases, with 6 bases between them. CDR3 size: 15 residues.